This record covers a single T cell receptor beta chain. Its antigen remains unknown. Primers: 60 Vbeta forward and 13 Jbeta reverse. Sequencing used immunoSEQ multiplex PCR; TCRdb keeps in-frame clones, though not all of them. The sample lists over 150,000 clones, approximately 77% occurring once. The data were taken from a study of cytomegalovirus exposure and HLA in healthy donors. For the study at large: The study's early data release held around 85 million unique TCRs from HLA-typed donors. Whole-study findings and limits: A later analysis reportedly found that, within productive TCRs, an Asian-associated ancestry cluster had fewer N-insertions than the mean observed across the approximately 660 donors.

The CDR3 length is 14 residues. J was trimmed by 7 bases and V by 0 bases; bases with no gene match: 4. From germline, CDR1 is SGDLS and CDR2 YYNGEE. Sequencing was done on a sample of PBMCs. The TCR comes from a male donor in good health and CMV-seropositive. The rearrangement joins TRBV9 to TRBJ1-5; 7 bases agree with TRBD1. The CDR3, as DNA: TGTGCCAGCAGCGTAGATCAGGGGGGCCAGCCCCAGCATTTT. This codes for CASSVDQGGQPQHF. Supplemented by reference TRBV9 and TRBJ1-5, the full variable domain reads DSGVTQTPKHLITATGQRVTLRCSPRSGDLSVYWYQQSLDQGLQFLIQYYNGEERAKGNILERFSAQQFPDLHSELNLSSLELGDSALYFCASSVDQGGQPQHFGDGTRLSIL.